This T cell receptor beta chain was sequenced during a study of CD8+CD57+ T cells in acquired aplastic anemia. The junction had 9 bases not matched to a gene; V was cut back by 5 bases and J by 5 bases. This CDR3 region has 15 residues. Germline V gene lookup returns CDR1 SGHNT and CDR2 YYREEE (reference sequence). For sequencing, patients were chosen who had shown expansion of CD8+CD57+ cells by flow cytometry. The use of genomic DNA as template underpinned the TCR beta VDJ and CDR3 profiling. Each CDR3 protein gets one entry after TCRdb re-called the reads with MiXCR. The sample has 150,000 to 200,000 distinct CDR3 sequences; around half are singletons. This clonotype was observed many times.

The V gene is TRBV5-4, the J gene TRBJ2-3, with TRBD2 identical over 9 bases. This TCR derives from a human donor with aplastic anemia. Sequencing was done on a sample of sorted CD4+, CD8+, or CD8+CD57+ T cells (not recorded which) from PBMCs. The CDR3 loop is CASSSAGGRVDTQYF. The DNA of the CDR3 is TGTGCCAGCAGTTCAGCGGGGGGCCGGGTAGATACGCAGTATTTT.